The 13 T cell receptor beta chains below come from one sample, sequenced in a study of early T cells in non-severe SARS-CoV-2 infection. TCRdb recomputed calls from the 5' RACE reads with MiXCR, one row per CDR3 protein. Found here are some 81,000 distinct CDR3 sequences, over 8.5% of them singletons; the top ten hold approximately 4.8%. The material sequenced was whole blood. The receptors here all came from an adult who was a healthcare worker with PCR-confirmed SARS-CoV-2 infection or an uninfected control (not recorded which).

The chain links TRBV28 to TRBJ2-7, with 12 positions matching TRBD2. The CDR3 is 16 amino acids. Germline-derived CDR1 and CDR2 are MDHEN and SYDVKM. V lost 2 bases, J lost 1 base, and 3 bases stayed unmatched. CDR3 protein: CASSLGTSGRSYEQYF. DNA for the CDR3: TGTGCCAGCAGTTTAGGGACTAGCGGGCGATCCTACGAGCAGTACTTC.

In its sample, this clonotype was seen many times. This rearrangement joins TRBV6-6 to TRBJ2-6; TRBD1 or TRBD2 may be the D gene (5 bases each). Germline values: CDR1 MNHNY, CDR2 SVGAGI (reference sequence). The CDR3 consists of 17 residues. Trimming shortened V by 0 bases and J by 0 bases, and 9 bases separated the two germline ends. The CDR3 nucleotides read TGTGCCAGCAGTTACTCTTCGGGGCTCTCTGGGGCCAACGTCCTGACTTTC. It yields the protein CASSYSSGLSGANVLTF.

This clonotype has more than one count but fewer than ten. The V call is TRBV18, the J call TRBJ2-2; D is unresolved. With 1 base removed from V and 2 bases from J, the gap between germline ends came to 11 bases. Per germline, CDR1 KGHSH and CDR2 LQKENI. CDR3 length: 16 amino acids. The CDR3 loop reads CASSPRSIGNTGELFF. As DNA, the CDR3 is TGTGCCAGCTCACCACGGAGTATCGGCAACACCGGGGAGCTGTTTTTT.

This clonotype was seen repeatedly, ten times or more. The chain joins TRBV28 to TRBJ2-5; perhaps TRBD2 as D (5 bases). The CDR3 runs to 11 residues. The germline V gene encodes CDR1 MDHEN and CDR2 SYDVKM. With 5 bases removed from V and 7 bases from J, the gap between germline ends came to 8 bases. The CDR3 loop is CASSQGGTQYF. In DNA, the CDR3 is TGTGCCAGCAGTCAAGGAGGGACCCAGTACTTC. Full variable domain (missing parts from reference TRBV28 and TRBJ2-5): DVKVTQSSRYLVKRTGEKVFLECVQDMDHENMFWYRQDPGLGLRLIYFSYDVKMKEKGDIPEGYSVSREKKERFSLILESASTNQTSMYLCASSQGGTQYFGPGTRLLVL.

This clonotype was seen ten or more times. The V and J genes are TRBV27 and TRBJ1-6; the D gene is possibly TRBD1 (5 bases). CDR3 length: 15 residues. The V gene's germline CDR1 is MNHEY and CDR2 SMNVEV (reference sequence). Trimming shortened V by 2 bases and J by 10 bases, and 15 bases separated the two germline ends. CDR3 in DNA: TGTGCCAGCAGTTTAGAGTTGGGGGGAGTCTCACCCCTCCACTTT. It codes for CASSLELGGVSPLHF.

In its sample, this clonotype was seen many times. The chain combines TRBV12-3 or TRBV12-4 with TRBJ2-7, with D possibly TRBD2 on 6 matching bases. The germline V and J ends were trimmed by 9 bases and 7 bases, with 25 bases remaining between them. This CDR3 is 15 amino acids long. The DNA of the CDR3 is TGTGCCAGTTCGAGGGGTGGAGGGCCGGTGGGGGAGCAGTACTTC. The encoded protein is CASSRGGGPVGEQYF.

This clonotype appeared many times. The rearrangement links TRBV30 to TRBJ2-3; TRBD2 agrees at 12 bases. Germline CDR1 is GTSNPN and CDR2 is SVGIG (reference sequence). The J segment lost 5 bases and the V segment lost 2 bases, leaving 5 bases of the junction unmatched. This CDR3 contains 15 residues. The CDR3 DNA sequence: TGTGCCTGGAGTTTGACTAGCGGGAGAAAAGATACGCAGTATTTT. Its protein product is CAWSLTSGRKDTQYF.

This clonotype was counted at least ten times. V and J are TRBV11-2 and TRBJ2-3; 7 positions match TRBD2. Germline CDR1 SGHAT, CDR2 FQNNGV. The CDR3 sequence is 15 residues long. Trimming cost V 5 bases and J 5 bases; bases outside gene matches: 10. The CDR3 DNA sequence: TGTGCCAGCAGCCAAGACGGGAGGATCTTAGATACGCAGTATTTT. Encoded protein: CASSQDGRILDTQYF.

Written as DNA, the CDR3 is TGTGCCAGCAGCTCACTAGCGGGAGGTAAATACGAGCAGTACTTC. Residues: CASSSLAGGKYEQYF. The rearrangement uses TRBV7-2 and TRBJ2-7; 12 bases are a match to TRBD2. The CDR3 has 15 residues. V lost 4 bases to trimming and J lost 4 bases; unmatched junction nucleotides: 5. CDR1 SGHTA and CDR2 FQGNSA come from the germline V gene.

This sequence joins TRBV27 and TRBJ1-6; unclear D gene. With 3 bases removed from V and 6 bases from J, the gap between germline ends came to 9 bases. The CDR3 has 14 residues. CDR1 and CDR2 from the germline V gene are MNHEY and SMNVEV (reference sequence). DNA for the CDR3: TGTGCCAGCAGTTTTGTTCAGGTTAATTCACCCCTCCACTTT. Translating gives CASSFVQVNSPLHF.

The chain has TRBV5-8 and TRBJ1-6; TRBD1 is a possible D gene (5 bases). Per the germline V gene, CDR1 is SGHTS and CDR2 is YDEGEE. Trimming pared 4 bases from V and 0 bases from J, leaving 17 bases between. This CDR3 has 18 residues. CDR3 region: CASSPTRGISSYNSPLHF. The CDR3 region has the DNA TGTGCCAGCAGCCCGACGCGGGGGATTAGCTCCTATAATTCACCCCTCCACTTT.

The DNA for the CDR3 is TGTGCCAGCAGCGTTGCCAGCCTCAATGAGCAGTTCTTC. Translated, it gives CASSVASLNEQFF. The V and J genes are TRBV9 and TRBJ2-1; D is undetermined. Trimming left V 2 bases short and J 6 bases short, with 9 bases between. CDR3 length equals 13 residues. From germline, CDR1 is SGDLS and CDR2 YYNGEE.

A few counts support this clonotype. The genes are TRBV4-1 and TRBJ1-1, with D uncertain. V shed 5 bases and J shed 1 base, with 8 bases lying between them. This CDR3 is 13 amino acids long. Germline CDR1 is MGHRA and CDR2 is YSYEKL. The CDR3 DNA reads TGCGCCAGCAGCGGACCAGGGAACACTGAAGCTTTCTTT. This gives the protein CASSGPGNTEAFF.